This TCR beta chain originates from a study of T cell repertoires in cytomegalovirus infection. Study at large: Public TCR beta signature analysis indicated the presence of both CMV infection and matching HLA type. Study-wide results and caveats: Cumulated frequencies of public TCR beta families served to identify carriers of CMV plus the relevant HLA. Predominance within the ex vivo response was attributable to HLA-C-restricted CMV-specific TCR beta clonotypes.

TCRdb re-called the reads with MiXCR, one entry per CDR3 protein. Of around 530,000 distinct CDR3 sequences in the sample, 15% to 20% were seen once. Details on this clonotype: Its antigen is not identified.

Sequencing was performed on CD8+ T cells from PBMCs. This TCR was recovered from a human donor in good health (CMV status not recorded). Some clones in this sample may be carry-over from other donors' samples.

In DNA, the CDR3 is TGCAGTGTTACATTTGCAACTAATGAAAAACTGTTTTTT. It yields the protein CSVTFATNEKLFF. This sequence joins TRBV20-1 and TRBJ1-4; no firm D call. Germline V CDR1 and CDR2: DFQATT, SNEGSKA (reference sequence). This CDR3 is built from 13 residues. The V and J ends lost 7 bases and 0 bases respectively, with 9 bases between them.